This T cell receptor beta chain is from a study of cytomegalovirus exposure and HLA in healthy donors. Study-wide points: The analysis excluded some indistinguishable V segments, including TRBV6-2 and TRBV6-3. A further, later analysis showed that HLA-associated TCR beta chains (compared with equally common others) were more clonally expanded.

Details on this clone: Its antigen is unidentified.

The CDR3 is made up of 16 amino acids. The germline V gene has CDR1 SGDLS and CDR2 YYNGEE. Trimming removed 3 bases from V and 1 base from J; junction bases left unmatched: 5. Primers: 60 Vbeta forward and 13 Jbeta reverse. Sequenced by immunoSEQ multiplex PCR; TCRdb stores in-frame clones only, minus some. The sample yields 120,000 or so clones, approximately 80% seen once. The receptor comes from a man aged 25 to 40 in good health and CMV-seronegative. J is TRBJ2-5 and V is TRBV9; TRBD1 agrees at 11 bases. Sequencing was performed on PBMCs. The CDR3 DNA reads as TGTGCCAGCAGCGCCTCCGGGACAGGGGGCCAAGAGACCCAGTACTTC. It is translated as CASSASGTGGQETQYF. The full variable domain, in which reference TRBV9 and TRBJ2-5 provide the parts outside the CDR3, is DSGVTQTPKHLITATGQRVTLRCSPRSGDLSVYWYQQSLDQGLQFLIQYYNGEERAKGNILERFSAQQFPDLHSELNLSSLELGDSALYFCASSASGTGGQETQYFGPGTRLLVL.